The clone carrying this T cell receptor beta chain was seen more than once but under ten times. Its target is unknown. Researchers ran the PCR with 60 Vbeta and 13 Jbeta primers. Data came from immunoSEQ multiplex PCR; TCRdb stores just in-frame clones and leaves some out. This table holds over 150,000 clones, approximately 73% found once. The data stem from a study of cytomegalovirus exposure and HLA in healthy donors. The study, taken as a whole, reports: Reports showed the classifier diagnosing cytomegalovirus status with high specificity and sensitivity. There were some V segments, including TRBV6-2 and TRBV6-3, excluded as indistinguishable. In vitro checks showed that a few CMV-associated chains really do target CMV antigens.

The V and J ends lost 5 bases and 0 bases respectively, with 10 bases between them. CDR1 and CDR2 (germline): MNHEY, SMNVEV (reference sequence). This CDR3 comprises 15 residues. The J gene is TRBJ1-4, the V gene TRBV27; D not resolved. The sequence came from a middle-aged man in good health and CMV-seronegative. The sample comprised PBMCs. CDR3 nucleotides: TGTGCCAGCAGTCCCGCTGGAGCAACTAATGAAAAACTGTTTTTT. This gives the protein CASSPAGATNEKLFF.